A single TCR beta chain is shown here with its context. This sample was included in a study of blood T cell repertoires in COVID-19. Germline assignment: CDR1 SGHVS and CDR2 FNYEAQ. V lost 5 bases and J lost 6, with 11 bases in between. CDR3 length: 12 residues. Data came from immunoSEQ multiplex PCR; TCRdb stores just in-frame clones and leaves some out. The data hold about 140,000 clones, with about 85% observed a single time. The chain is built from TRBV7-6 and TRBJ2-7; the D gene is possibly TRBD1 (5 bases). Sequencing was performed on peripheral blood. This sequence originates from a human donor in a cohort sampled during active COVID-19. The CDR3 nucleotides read TGTGCCAGCAGCCTACCTCAGGGCGAGCAGTACTTC. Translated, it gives CASSLPQGEQYF.